This TCR beta chain was profiled in a study of blood T cell repertoires in COVID-19. Overall study context: Acute and convalescent COVID-19 samples came from the United States, Italy and Spain.

V shed 1 base, J shed 8 bases, and the junction held 5 bases outside the gene matches. This CDR3 is built from 14 residues. Germline CDR1 reads SGHAT; CDR2 reads FQNNGV. Here immunoSEQ multiplex PCR was the method, and the copy in TCRdb shows in-frame clones only, minus some. In the table there are 100,000 or so clones, 70% to 90% of which are singletons. The sample consisted of peripheral blood. This chain uses TRBV11-2 with TRBJ1-2; 9 nucleotides align to TRBD1. This receptor was taken from a woman aged 65 to 85 with active or convalescent COVID-19. DNA of the CDR3: TGTGCCAGCAGCTTAGTGGGGACAGGGCTAGGCTACACCTTC. Translation: CASSLVGTGLGYTF.